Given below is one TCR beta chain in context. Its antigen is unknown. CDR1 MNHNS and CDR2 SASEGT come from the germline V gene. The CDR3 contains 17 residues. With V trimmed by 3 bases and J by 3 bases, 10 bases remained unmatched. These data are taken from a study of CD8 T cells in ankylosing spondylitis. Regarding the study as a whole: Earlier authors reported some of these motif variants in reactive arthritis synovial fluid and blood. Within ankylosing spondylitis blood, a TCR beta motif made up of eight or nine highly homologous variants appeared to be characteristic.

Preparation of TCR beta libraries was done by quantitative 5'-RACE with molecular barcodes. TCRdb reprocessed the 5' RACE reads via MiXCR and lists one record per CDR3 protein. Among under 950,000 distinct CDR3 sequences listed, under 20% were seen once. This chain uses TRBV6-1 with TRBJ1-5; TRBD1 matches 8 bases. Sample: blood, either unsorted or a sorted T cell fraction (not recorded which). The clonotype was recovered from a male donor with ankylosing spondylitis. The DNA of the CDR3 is TGTGCCAGCAGTGATAGTCAGGGGGCGGGAGTCAATCAGCCCCAGCATTTT. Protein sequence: CASSDSQGAGVNQPQHF.